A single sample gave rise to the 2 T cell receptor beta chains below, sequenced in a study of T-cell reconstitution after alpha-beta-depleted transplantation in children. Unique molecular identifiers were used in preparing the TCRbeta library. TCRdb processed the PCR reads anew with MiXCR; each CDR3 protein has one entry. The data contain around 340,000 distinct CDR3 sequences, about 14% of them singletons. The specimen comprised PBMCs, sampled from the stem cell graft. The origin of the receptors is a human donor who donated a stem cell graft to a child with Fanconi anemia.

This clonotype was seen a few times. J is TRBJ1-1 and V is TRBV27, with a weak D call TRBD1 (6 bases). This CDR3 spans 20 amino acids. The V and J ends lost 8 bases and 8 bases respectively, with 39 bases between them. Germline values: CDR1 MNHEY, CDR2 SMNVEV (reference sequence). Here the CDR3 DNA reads TGTGCCAGCCATTCACATGGGGGTAGAAGGCAGGGGAATTACCGGAGCGAAGCTTTCTTT. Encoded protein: CASHSHGGRRQGNYRSEAFF.

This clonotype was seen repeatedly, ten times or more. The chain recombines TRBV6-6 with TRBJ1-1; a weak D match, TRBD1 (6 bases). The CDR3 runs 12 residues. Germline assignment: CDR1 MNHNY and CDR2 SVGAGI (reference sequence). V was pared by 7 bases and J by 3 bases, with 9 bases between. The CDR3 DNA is TGTGCCAGCAACAGGGCTTACACTGAAGCTTTCTTT. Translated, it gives CASNRAYTEAFF.